The 27 T cell receptor beta chains listed next were all sequenced from one sample in a study of cytomegalovirus exposure and HLA in healthy donors. A multiplex PCR was run with 60 Vbeta primers and 13 Jbeta primers. Libraries were prepared by immunoSEQ multiplex PCR; TCRdb keeps only in-frame clonotypes and omits some of them. The sample yields around 130,000 clones, approximately 85% seen once. What was sequenced was PBMCs. These receptors all stem from a middle-aged woman in good health and CMV-seronegative.

This chain uses TRBV30 with TRBJ1-1; 8 positions agree with TRBD1. The CDR3 is 14 residues long. Germline trimming cut 5 bases from V and 11 bases from J; bases unmatched to any gene: 16. CDR1 and CDR2 from the germline V gene are GTSNPN and SVGIG (reference sequence). DNA for the CDR3: TGTGCCTGGGTCCTCCGGGACAGGCCCATGGGGGCTTTCTTT. This codes for CAWVLRDRPMGAFF.

The chain is built from TRBV4-2 and TRBJ2-3, with 8 positions matching TRBD1. There are 14 residues in the CDR3. Germline CDR1 is LGHNA and CDR2 is YNFKEQ. After removal of 1 base from V and 5 bases from J, the junction contained 2 bases not matched to a gene. Written as DNA, the CDR3 is TGTGCCAGCAGCCAAGCAGGGGGCGTAGATACGCAGTATTTT. Translation: CASSQAGGVDTQYF.

The CDR3 here is CASRTGDLNTGELFF. The DNA for the CDR3 is TGCGCCAGCAGGACAGGGGACCTTAACACCGGGGAGCTGTTTTTT. The chain uses TRBV5-1 and TRBJ2-2; TRBD1 agrees at 8 bases. The CDR3 is 15 residues long. The germline CDR1 and CDR2 sequences are SGHRS and YFSETQ. V lost 5 bases, J lost 2 bases, and 5 bases stayed unmatched.

This chain uses TRBV5-5 with TRBJ2-7, with TRBD2 as a possible D gene (7 bases). The length of the CDR3 is 14 residues. CDR1 is SGHKS and CDR2 is YYEKEE in the germline V gene (reference sequence). Between the trimmed V and J ends, which lost 4 bases and 9 bases, there was a span of 20 bases. CDR3 in amino acids: CASSQVGAGVVQYF. The DNA of the CDR3 is TGTGCCAGCAGCCAAGTGGGGGCGGGAGTGGTGCAGTACTTC.

This chain uses TRBV6-6 with TRBJ2-4; tentative D call: TRBD1 (5 bases). V dropped 2 bases and J dropped 4 bases, with 12 bases sitting between them. This CDR3 region has 15 residues. In germline, CDR1 is MNHNY, CDR2 SVGAGI (reference sequence). This chain's CDR3 is CASSYRGGTKNIQYF. CDR3 in DNA: TGTGCCAGCAGTTACAGGGGCGGCACGAAAAACATTCAGTACTTC.

This clone was counted only a few times. This chain joins TRBV6-6 and TRBJ2-7; 11 bases align to TRBD1. Losses at the gene ends were 3 bases for V and 5 bases for J; bases not matched to a gene: 3. The CDR3 is 14 amino acids. From germline, CDR1 is MNHNY and CDR2 SVGAGI (reference sequence). This chain's CDR3 is CASSYPDRGHEQYF. As DNA, the CDR3 is TGTGCCAGCAGTTATCCGGACAGGGGGCACGAGCAGTACTTC.

The rearrangement joins TRBV5-6 to TRBJ2-2; D call uncertain. Trimming cost V 2 bases and J 7 bases, with 9 bases left between them. The CDR3 loop spans 13 amino acids. CDR1 is SGHDT, CDR2 YYEEEE, per germline. The CDR3 nucleotides read TGTGCCAGCAGCTTAGTAGTCGACGGGGAGCTGTTTTTT. This sequence encodes CASSLVVDGELFF.

The V gene is TRBV28, the J gene TRBJ2-5; 8 bases map to TRBD1. From germline, CDR1 is MDHEN and CDR2 SYDVKM. This CDR3 is 16 amino acids long. The V segment lost 2 bases and the J segment 0 bases; nucleotides outside the gene matches: 5. CDR3 coding DNA: TGTGCCAGCAGTTTAGTGACAGGGGACAACCAAGAGACCCAGTACTTC. As protein: CASSLVTGDNQETQYF.

The V gene is TRBV19, the J gene TRBJ1-1; perhaps TRBD1 as D (6 bases). The CDR3 covers 13 residues. Germline lookup yields CDR1 LNHDA and CDR2 SQIVND (reference sequence). Trimming pared 5 bases from V and 3 bases from J, leaving 10 bases between. CDR3 residues: CASSPNRDTEAFF. The CDR3 DNA reads TGTGCCAGTAGTCCCAACAGGGACACTGAAGCTTTCTTT.

The V call is TRBV28, the J call TRBJ2-7; 11 nucleotides line up with TRBD1. Germline CDR1 reads MDHEN; CDR2 reads SYDVKM. V gave up 2 bases and J gave up 4 bases; unmatched junction bases: 7. The CDR3 totals 16 residues. CDR3 protein: CASSLAGTGGSYEQYF. CDR3 bases: TGTGCCAGCAGTTTAGCCGGGACAGGGGGATCTTACGAGCAGTACTTC.

The genes are TRBV10-1 and TRBJ2-4; TRBD1 might be the D (6 bases). Germline V gene lookup returns CDR1 WNHNN and CDR2 SYGVQD (reference sequence). With 5 bases removed from V and 5 bases from J, the gap between germline ends came to 28 bases. The CDR3 runs to 19 residues. This CDR3 reads CASSHRTAPSPLYENIQYF. The CDR3 DNA reads as TGCGCCAGCAGTCACCGGACAGCCCCGAGTCCCCTCTATGAAAACATTCAGTACTTC.

The chain has TRBV9 and TRBJ2-3; 13 nucleotides match TRBD2. CDR3 size: 16 residues. Germline-derived CDR1 and CDR2 are SGDLS and YYNGEE. J gave up 6 bases and V 4 bases, and 8 bases lay outside the gene matches. This CDR3 is CASSLRTSGSLDTQYF. The CDR3 DNA follows: TGTGCCAGCAGCCTTCGGACTAGCGGGAGCTTGGATACGCAGTATTTT.

The chain carries TRBV7-9 and TRBJ2-7; TRBD1 matches at 10 bases. Looked up from germline, CDR1 is SEHNR and CDR2 is FQNEAQ (reference sequence). This CDR3 spans 14 amino acids. The junction had 4 bases not matched to a gene; V was cut back by 1 base and J by 7 bases. The chain's CDR3 is CASSLGTGGREQYF. The CDR3 DNA reads TGTGCCAGCAGCTTAGGGACAGGGGGTAGAGAGCAGTACTTC.

This chain connects TRBV28 to TRBJ2-5; 8 nucleotides match TRBD1. The V gene's germline CDR1 is MDHEN and CDR2 SYDVKM. Germline trimming cut 8 bases from V and 4 bases from J; bases unmatched to any gene: 6. The length of the CDR3 is 13 residues. The CDR3 is CASGSQGGETQYF. In DNA form, the CDR3 reads TGTGCCAGCGGGTCACAGGGGGGAGAGACCCAGTACTTC.

This chain joins TRBV5-1 and TRBJ2-1, with 7 nucleotides matching TRBD2. Germline values: CDR1 SGHRS, CDR2 YFSETQ. CDR3 length: 17 amino acids. With V trimmed by 3 bases and J by 7 bases, 16 bases remained unmatched. CDR3 coding DNA: TGCGCCAGCAGCTGGAGACTAGCTTCCCAATTCCCAAATGAGCAGTTCTTC. Translated: CASSWRLASQFPNEQFF.

Of note for this clone: An end of the junction does not agree with germline; a read error may underlie this. This rearrangement joins TRBV7-9 to TRBJ1-2, with a tentative D call TRBD1 (6 bases). The CDR3 extends over 15 amino acids. In germline, CDR1 is SEHNR, CDR2 FQNEAQ (reference sequence). CDR3 nucleotides: TGTGCCAGCAGCTTTCCTGGTCGACAGGTCTATGGTTACACCTTC. This codes for CASSFPGRQVYGYTF. Drawing the rest from reference TRBV7-9 and TRBJ1-2, the complete variable domain is DTGVSQNPRHKITKRGQNVTFRCDPISEHNRLYWYRQTLGQGPEFLTYFQNEAQLEKSRLLSDRFSAERPKGSFSTLEIQRTEQGDSAMYLCASSFPGRQVYGYTFGSGTRLTVV.

V and J are TRBV20-1 and TRBJ1-2, with D perhaps TRBD1 (6 bases). Germline V gene lookup returns CDR1 DFQATT and CDR2 SNEGSKA (reference sequence). The CDR3 has 11 amino acids. CDR3 coding DNA: TGCAGCCCTTACTCAGGGGTTGGCTACACCTTC. This translates into CSPYSGVGYTF.

The rearrangement links TRBV5-6 to TRBJ2-7; D gene ambiguous. Deletions cut 3 bases from V and 6 bases from J, with 13 bases between. CDR3 length: 13 amino acids. Germline CDR1 and CDR2: SGHDT and YYEEEE. The CDR3 DNA reads as TGTGCCAGCAGCTGGCTAGAGCCGCGCGAGCAGTACTTC. Its translation is CASSWLEPREQYF. Drawing the rest from reference TRBV5-6 and TRBJ2-7, the complete variable domain is DAGVTQSPTHLIKTRGQQVTLRCSPKSGHDTVSWYQQALGQGPQFIFQYYEEEERQRGNFPDRFSGHQFPNYSSELNVNALLLGDSALYLCASSWLEPREQYFGPGTRLTVT.

The chain links TRBV5-1 to TRBJ1-2; 8 nucleotides match TRBD1. CDR1 and CDR2 (germline): SGHRS, YFSETQ. The CDR3 totals 14 residues. Trimming at V came to 0 bases and at J to 4 bases, leaving 2 bases not matched to a gene. The CDR3 loop reads CASSLGTGGYGYTF. The CDR3 DNA follows: TGCGCCAGCAGCTTGGGCACAGGGGGCTATGGCTACACCTTC.

The count of this clone is one. The chain is built from TRBV6-1 and TRBJ1-5; possibly TRBD1 for D (5 bases). CDR1 and CDR2 from the germline V gene are MNHNS and SASEGT. The CDR3 covers 15 residues. The V and J ends lost 0 bases and 7 bases respectively, with 13 bases between them. For the CDR3, the DNA is TGTGCCAGCAGTGAAGCGTTAGGGGCCATGCAGCCCCAGCATTTT. Amino acids: CASSEALGAMQPQHF.

This clone was seen a few times. V and J are TRBV5-1 and TRBJ2-7; 8 bases match TRBD2. Looked up from germline, CDR1 is SGHRS and CDR2 is YFSETQ. The length of the CDR3 is 15 residues. V was clipped by 4 bases and J by 2 bases; unmatched bases: 8. The CDR3 here is CASSPVAGTTYEQYF. The CDR3 coding sequence is TGCGCCAGCAGCCCGGTAGCGGGGACCACCTACGAGCAGTACTTC.

V usage is TRBV13 and J usage is TRBJ2-7, with 8 bases lining up with TRBD1. CDR3 length: 15 amino acids. Trimming at V came to 5 bases and at J to 6 bases, leaving 12 bases not matched to a gene. The germline V gene has CDR1 PRHDT and CDR2 FYEKMQ (reference sequence). Written as DNA, the CDR3 is TGTGCCAGCAGCCTCTCCGGGACAGGTGATGCCGAGCAGTACTTC. Amino acid sequence: CASSLSGTGDAEQYF.

V is TRBV7-2 and J is TRBJ1-1; D gene ambiguous. In germline, CDR1 is SGHTA, CDR2 FQGNSA. Trimming left V 5 bases short and J 0 bases short, with 10 bases between. CDR3 length: 14 amino acids. CDR3 in DNA: TGTGCCAGCAGCCCGTCCGGGGTGAACACTGAAGCTTTCTTT. Amino acid sequence: CASSPSGVNTEAFF. Full variable domain (rest looked up from reference TRBV7-2 and TRBJ1-1): GAGVSQSPSNKVTEKGKDVELRCDPISGHTALYWYRQSLGQGLEFLIYFQGNSAPDKSGLPSDRFSAERTGGSVSTLTIQRTQQEDSAVYLCASSPSGVNTEAFFGQGTRLTVV.

The J gene is TRBJ1-3, the V gene TRBV11-3; D is perhaps TRBD1 (5 bases). Trimming shortened V by 7 bases and J by 0 bases, and 7 bases separated the two germline ends. The CDR3 is 13 residues long. Germline loops: CDR1 SGHNT, CDR2 YENEEA. CDR3 region: CASTQVSGNTIYF. The DNA of the CDR3 is TGTGCCAGCACACAGGTCTCTGGAAACACCATATATTTT.

The chain carries TRBV27 and TRBJ1-1; 9 bases fit TRBD1. J lost 6 bases, V lost 8 bases, and 16 bases had no gene match. The CDR3 sequence is 16 residues long. The V gene's germline CDR1 is MNHEY and CDR2 SMNVEV (reference sequence). The CDR3 DNA follows: TGTGCCAGCCTTCCGGGACAGGGAGCCGTAGGAGCTGAAGCTTTCTTT. The encoded protein is CASLPGQGAVGAEAFF.

The rearrangement uses TRBV23-1 and TRBJ2-7; TRBD2 agrees at 7 bases. TRBV23-1 is reported as an ORF; its role is uncertain. CDR3 length equals 17 residues. Trimming at V came to 6 bases and at J to 4 bases, leaving 18 bases not matched to a gene. The CDR3 bases are TGCGCCAGCAGCTCCCGACCGGGACTACGAACCCCATACGAGCAGTACTTC. Translation: CASSSRPGLRTPYEQYF.

The chain has TRBV6-6 and TRBJ1-2, with TRBD1 identical over 8 bases. Germline assignment: CDR1 MNHNY and CDR2 SVGAGI (reference sequence). V was clipped by 6 bases and J by 2 bases; unmatched bases: 8. This CDR3 region has 15 residues. The CDR3 DNA reads TGTGCCAGCAGGTTACCGGGACAGGAGAACTATGGCTACACCTTC. Protein sequence: CASRLPGQENYGYTF.